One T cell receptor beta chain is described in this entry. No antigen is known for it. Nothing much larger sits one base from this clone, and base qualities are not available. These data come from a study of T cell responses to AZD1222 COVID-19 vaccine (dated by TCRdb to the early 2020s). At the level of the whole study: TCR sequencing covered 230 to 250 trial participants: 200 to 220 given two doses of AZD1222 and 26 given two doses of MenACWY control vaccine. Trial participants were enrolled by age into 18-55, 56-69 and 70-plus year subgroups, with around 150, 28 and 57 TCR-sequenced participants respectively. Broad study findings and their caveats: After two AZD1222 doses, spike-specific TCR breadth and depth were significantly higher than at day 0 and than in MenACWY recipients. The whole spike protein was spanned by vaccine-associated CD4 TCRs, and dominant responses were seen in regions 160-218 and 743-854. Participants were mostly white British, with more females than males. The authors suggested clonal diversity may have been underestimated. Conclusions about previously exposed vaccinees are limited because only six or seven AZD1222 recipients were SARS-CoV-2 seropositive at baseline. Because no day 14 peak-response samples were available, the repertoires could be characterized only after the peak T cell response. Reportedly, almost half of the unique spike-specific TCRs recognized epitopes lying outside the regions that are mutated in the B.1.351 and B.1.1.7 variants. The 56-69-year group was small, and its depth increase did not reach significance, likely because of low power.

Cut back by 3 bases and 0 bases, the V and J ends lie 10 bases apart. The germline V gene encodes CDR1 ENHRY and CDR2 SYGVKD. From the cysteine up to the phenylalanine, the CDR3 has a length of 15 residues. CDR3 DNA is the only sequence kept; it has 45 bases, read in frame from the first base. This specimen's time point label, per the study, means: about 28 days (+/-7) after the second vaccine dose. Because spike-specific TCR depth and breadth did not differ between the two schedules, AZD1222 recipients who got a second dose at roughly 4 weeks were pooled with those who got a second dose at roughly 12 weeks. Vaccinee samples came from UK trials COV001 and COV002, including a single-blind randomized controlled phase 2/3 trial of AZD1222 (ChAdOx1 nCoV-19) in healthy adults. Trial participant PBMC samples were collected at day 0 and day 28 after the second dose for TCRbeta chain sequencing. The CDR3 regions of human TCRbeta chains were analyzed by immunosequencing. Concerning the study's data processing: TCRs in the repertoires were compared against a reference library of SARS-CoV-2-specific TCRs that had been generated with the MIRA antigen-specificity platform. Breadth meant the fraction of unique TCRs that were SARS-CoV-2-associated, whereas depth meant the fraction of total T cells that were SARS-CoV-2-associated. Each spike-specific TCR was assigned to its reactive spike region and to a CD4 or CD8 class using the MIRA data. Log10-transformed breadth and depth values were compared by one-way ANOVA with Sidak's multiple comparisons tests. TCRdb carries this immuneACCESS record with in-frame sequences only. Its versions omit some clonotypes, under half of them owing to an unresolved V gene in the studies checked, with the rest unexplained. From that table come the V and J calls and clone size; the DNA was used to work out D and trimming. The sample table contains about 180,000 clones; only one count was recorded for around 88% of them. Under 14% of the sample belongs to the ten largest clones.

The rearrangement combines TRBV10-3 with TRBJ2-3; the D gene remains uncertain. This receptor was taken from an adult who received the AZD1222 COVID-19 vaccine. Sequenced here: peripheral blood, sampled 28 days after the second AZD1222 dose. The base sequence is TGTGCCATCAGTGAAACAAGCGTCAGCACAGATACGCAGTATTTT. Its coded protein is CAISETSVSTDTQYF.